This TCR beta chain was recorded in a study of identical twins. Broader study findings: Cross-sectional statistics, not tracking of the same donors, supported the conclusions. Sequences that were beta out-of-frame showed weaker excess twin sharing. Insertions were fewer in abundant cord blood beta clonotypes, whereas memory repertoires showed none of this pattern.

This clonotype was detected a few times. The antigen is unknown. Each CDR3 protein gets one entry after TCRdb re-called the 5' RACE reads with MiXCR. The table has about 340,000 distinct CDR3 sequences, 12% seen once. V lost 3 bases to trimming and J lost 6 bases, with 11 bases between them. The V gene's germline CDR1 is MNHEY and CDR2 SMNVEV (reference sequence). The CDR3 spans 13 residues. These data were likewise used in another study, on yellow fever vaccine responses in identical twins.

The sequence was obtained from a woman under 30 in good health. The sequenced sample consisted of CD8+ T cells sorted from blood. The gene calls are TRBV27 and TRBJ1-2, with D unclear. CDR3 region: CASSFRAADGYTF. The CDR3 coding sequence is TGTGCCAGCAGTTTTAGGGCAGCCGATGGCTACACCTTC.